One sample yielded the 12 T cell receptor beta chains listed below, sequenced in a study of T cell responses to AZD1222 COVID-19 vaccine. The protocol was immunoSEQ multiplex PCR, while the TCRdb copy is restricted to in-frame clones and leaves out a portion. The repertoire holds roughly 150,000 clones, less than 95% seen once, with roughly 6% in the top ten. Sequencing was performed on peripheral blood, taken 28 days after the second AZD1222 dose. The receptors stem from an adult who received the AZD1222 COVID-19 vaccine.

The V gene is TRBV28, the J gene TRBJ1-6; weak D call: TRBD1 (5 bases). The length of the CDR3 is 12 residues. Germline V gene data show CDR1 as MDHEN and CDR2 as SYDVKM. The V end was cut by 10 bases, the J end by 7 bases, with 11 bases between. This chain's CDR3 is CATGGENSPLHF. CDR3 sequence (DNA): TGTGCCACCGGGGGGGAGAATTCACCCCTCCACTTT.

The rearrangement joins TRBV3-1 (or the pseudogene TRBV3-2) to TRBJ1-2; D uncertain. V was trimmed by 0 bases and J by 7 bases, leaving 18 bases between them. Germline CDR1 and CDR2: LGHDT and YNNKEL (reference sequence). The CDR3 loop spans 16 amino acids. Here the CDR3 reads CASSQDAASASGGYTF. The CDR3 region has the DNA TGTGCCAGCAGCCAAGATGCGGCCTCCGCTTCAGGTGGCTACACCTTC.

This chain connects TRBV5-6 to TRBJ1-4; D possibly corresponds to TRBD1 (5 bases). V was shortened by 0 bases and J by 8 bases, with 14 bases between the two germline ends. Germline CDR1 and CDR2: SGHDT and YYEEEE. This CDR3 region has 15 residues. The CDR3 DNA reads TGTGCCAGCAGCTTGGGGACCGGCAGGGCCGAAAAACTGTTTTTT. Its protein product is CASSLGTGRAEKLFF.

This clone was seen just once. The chain uses TRBV6-6 and TRBJ1-3; D perhaps matches TRBD1 (6 bases). The V gene lost 1 base and the J gene lost 4 bases, with 11 bases spanning the gap. Germline CDR1 and CDR2: MNHNY and SVGAGI (reference sequence). This CDR3 is built from 15 residues. This CDR3 is CASSYFGQPGNTIYF. The CDR3 bases are TGTGCCAGCAGTTACTTCGGACAGCCAGGAAACACCATATATTTT.

CDR3 bases: TGTGCCAGCAGCTTAGCCGGGGGGCGACAGGCGCCGTTCTTC. Translation gives CASSLAGGRQAPFF. V gene TRBV11-2 combines with J gene TRBJ2-1; D possibly corresponds to TRBD2 (7 bases). V was trimmed by 1 base and J by 15 bases, leaving 19 bases between them. The CDR3 has 14 amino acids. Germline-derived CDR1 and CDR2 are SGHAT and FQNNGV.

The chain joins TRBV6-2 or TRBV6-3 to TRBJ2-2, with 9 bases identical to TRBD2. The germline V gene encodes CDR1 MNHEY and CDR2 SVGEGT. V lost 6 bases and J lost 3; bases outside the gene matches: 8. CDR3 length: 16 residues. The CDR3 nucleotides read TGTGCCAGCAGCCTCGGACTAGCGCCCGACACCGGGGAGCTGTTTTTT. This sequence encodes CASSLGLAPDTGELFF.

This rearrangement joins TRBV6-5 to TRBJ2-3; D may be TRBD1 (5 bases). The CDR3 loop spans 12 amino acids. Trimming stripped 2 bases from V and 9 bases from J, with 9 bases between. CDR1 is MNHEY, CDR2 SVGAGI, per germline. Written as DNA, the CDR3 is TGTGCCAGCAGTTACCCCCAGGGCACGCAGTATTTT. The encoded protein is CASSYPQGTQYF.

The CDR3 reads CASSLGSGANVLTF. The CDR3 DNA follows: TGTGCCAGCAGCCTGGGGTCTGGGGCCAACGTCCTGACTTTC. The chain joins TRBV3-1 (or the pseudogene TRBV3-2) to TRBJ2-6; no definite D call. The germline V gene encodes CDR1 LGHDT and CDR2 YNNKEL (reference sequence). Trimming took off 4 bases at V and 1 base at J, with 5 bases between the two ends. The CDR3 totals 14 residues.

The table lists this clone with a count of one. The genes are TRBV19 and TRBJ2-7; TRBD1 aligns across 7 bases. Losses at the gene ends were 5 bases for V and 2 bases for J; bases not matched to a gene: 9. This CDR3 comprises 15 residues. Germline CDR1 is LNHDA and CDR2 is SQIVND (reference sequence). The CDR3 DNA reads as TGTGCCAGTAGTTTCTACCCAGGGACAGCCTACGAGCAGTACTTC. Translation gives CASSFYPGTAYEQYF.

This chain joins TRBV29-1 and TRBJ2-1; no reliable D call. The V end was cut by 4 bases, the J end by 0 bases, with 4 bases between. The CDR3 loop spans 12 amino acids. In germline, CDR1 is SQVTM, CDR2 ANQGSEA. CDR3 bases: TGCAGCGTTGGGGTCTCCTACAATGAGCAGTTCTTC. Translating it yields CSVGVSYNEQFF.

The gene calls are TRBV15 and TRBJ1-5, with no clear D. This CDR3 contains 16 residues. The ends were cut back, 2 bases at V and 0 bases at J, with 11 bases in the middle. Germline V gene sequence: CDR1 LNHNV, CDR2 YYDKDF (reference sequence). DNA of the CDR3: TGTGCCACCAGCAGATCCGGACTGAATAGCAATCAGCCCCAGCATTTT. This codes for CATSRSGLNSNQPQHF.

This sequence joins TRBV28 and TRBJ2-1, with 14 bases that match TRBD2. J gave up 3 bases and V 6 bases, and 4 bases lay outside the gene matches. The germline gives CDR1 MDHEN, CDR2 SYDVKM. The CDR3 is made up of 16 amino acids. Here the CDR3 DNA reads TGTGCCAGCAGCCGGGGGACTAGCGGGAGCTACAATGAGCAGTTCTTC. Its translation: CASSRGTSGSYNEQFF.